The 21 T cell receptor beta chains below all came from one sample that was sequenced in a study of T cell responses to AZD1222 COVID-19 vaccine. Here immunoSEQ multiplex PCR was the method, and the copy in TCRdb shows in-frame clones only, minus some. Of under 150,000 clones listed, about 89% are singletons. The input for sequencing was peripheral blood, taken on day 0 of MenACWY control vaccination. These receptors came from an adult in good health.

The chain employs TRBV5-8 and TRBJ1-2, with 9 bases matching TRBD1. Germline V gives CDR1 SGHTS, CDR2 YDEGEE. The CDR3 has 14 amino acids. With V trimmed by 6 bases and J by 6 bases, 9 bases remained unmatched. The CDR3, as DNA: TGTGCCAGCATATACAGGGGGCGCATTCATGGCTACACCTTC. Amino acid sequence: CASIYRGRIHGYTF.

The chain employs TRBV19 and TRBJ2-3; 8 bases line up with TRBD2. The V gene's germline CDR1 is LNHDA and CDR2 SQIVND (reference sequence). This CDR3 has 15 residues. With 2 bases clipped from V and 7 bases from J, the junction kept 8 bases outside the gene matches. CDR3 DNA sequence: TGTGCCAGTAGTATAACCGTTCAGCGGGAGCATACGCAGTATTTT. It specifies CASSITVQREHTQYF.

This chain links TRBV24-1 with TRBJ2-3; 12 bases map to TRBD1. This CDR3 is 20 amino acids long. The V segment lost 5 bases and the J segment 2 bases; nucleotides outside the gene matches: 16. Germline assignment: CDR1 KGHDR and CDR2 SFDVKD. The CDR3 DNA sequence: TGTGCCACCAGTGGTGGGACAGGGGGCGGGTGGAACGGCCTCACAGATACGCAGTATTTT. Translating it yields CATSGGTGGGWNGLTDTQYF.

The chain links TRBV19 to TRBJ1-2; no reliable D call. From germline, CDR1 is LNHDA and CDR2 SQIVND (reference sequence). The CDR3 covers 15 residues. V lost 5 bases to trimming and J lost 0 bases, with 13 bases between them. The CDR3 spells CASSWSEAPNYGYTF. The CDR3, as DNA: TGTGCCAGTAGTTGGTCGGAGGCCCCTAACTATGGCTACACCTTC.

The gene calls are TRBV18 and TRBJ1-5, with D perhaps matching TRBD1 (6 bases). CDR1 KGHSH and CDR2 LQKENI come from the germline V gene. The ends were cut back, 2 bases at V and 4 bases at J, with 15 bases in the middle. This CDR3 is 16 amino acids long. The CDR3 region is CASSPRGGAGNQPQHF. CDR3 nucleotides: TGTGCCAGCTCACCAAGGGGGGGCGCGGGGAATCAGCCCCAGCATTTT.

V gene TRBV10-1 combines with J gene TRBJ1-2; D is unresolved. CDR3 length: 13 amino acids. Germline V CDR1 and CDR2: WNHNN, SYGVQD (reference sequence). Between the trimmed V and J ends, which lost 2 bases and 2 bases, there was a span of 6 bases. CDR3 sequence reads: CASSEDGNYGYTF. DNA for the CDR3: TGCGCCAGCAGTGAGGACGGAAACTATGGCTACACCTTC.

V usage is TRBV10-3 and J usage is TRBJ2-7; 7 bases match TRBD2. The trim removed 6 bases at V and 6 bases at J, leaving 11 bases unmatched. The CDR3 spans 14 residues. Per the germline V gene, CDR1 is ENHRY and CDR2 is SYGVKD. The CDR3 loop is CAISLGAGELEQYF. The CDR3 region has the DNA TGTGCCATCAGCCTTGGGGCGGGAGAACTCGAGCAGTACTTC.

CDR3 in amino acids: CASSPRASSYNEQFF. CDR3 bases: TGTGCCAGCAGCCCTCGGGCCAGCTCCTACAATGAGCAGTTCTTC. This sequence joins TRBV7-9 and TRBJ2-1; the D is unclear. The germline V and J ends were trimmed by 5 bases and 0 bases, with 11 bases remaining between them. CDR1 is SEHNR and CDR2 is FQNEAQ in the germline V gene (reference sequence). The CDR3 extends over 15 amino acids.

The chain is built from TRBV6-1 and TRBJ2-1, with TRBD1 matching over 9 bases. The CDR3 consists of 16 residues. Trimming cost V 4 bases and J 3 bases; bases outside gene matches: 7. In germline, CDR1 is MNHNS, CDR2 SASEGT. CDR3 in amino acids: CASSGEGQGYYNEQFF. The CDR3 region has the DNA TGTGCCAGCAGTGGGGAGGGACAGGGTTACTACAATGAGCAGTTCTTC.

The genes are TRBV11-2 and TRBJ2-5; no clear D. Germline assignment: CDR1 SGHAT and CDR2 FQNNGV. V was trimmed by 1 base and J by 0 bases, leaving 9 bases between them. The CDR3 totals 15 residues. The CDR3, as DNA: TGTGCCAGCAGCTTAGGCGGCAGGAACCAAGAGACCCAGTACTTC. This gives the protein CASSLGGRNQETQYF.

The gene calls are TRBV5-1 and TRBJ2-6; D is ambiguous. Trimming cost V 7 bases and J 0 bases, with 14 bases left between them. This CDR3 spans 16 amino acids. The germline gives CDR1 SGHRS, CDR2 YFSETQ. CDR3 protein: CASHFDGLSGANVLTF. CDR3 bases: TGCGCCAGCCATTTCGACGGCCTCTCTGGGGCCAACGTCCTGACTTTC.

The chain recombines TRBV5-4 with TRBJ2-3; 7 bases agree with TRBD2. Germline V gives CDR1 SGHNT, CDR2 YYREEE (reference sequence). The V gene end was trimmed by 4 bases and the J gene end by 0 bases; junction bases not matched to a gene: 8. The length of the CDR3 is 16 residues. The CDR3 is CASSKKRDTSTDTQYF. The CDR3 region has the DNA TGTGCCAGCAGCAAGAAGCGGGATACTAGCACAGATACGCAGTATTTT.

This chain uses TRBV6-5 with TRBJ1-4; D not certain. The CDR3 runs 15 residues. From germline, CDR1 is MNHEY and CDR2 SVGAGI. Trimming took 7 bases from V and 7 from J, leaving 19 bases between them. The CDR3 protein is CASKGNPAEGEKLFF. CDR3 nucleotides: TGTGCCAGCAAAGGAAACCCAGCAGAAGGTGAAAAACTGTTTTTT.

There are a few counts of this clone. This sequence joins TRBV3-1 (or the pseudogene TRBV3-2) and TRBJ2-7; a weak D match, TRBD2 (5 bases). This CDR3 spans 16 amino acids. Germline CDR1 is LGHDT and CDR2 is YNNKEL (reference sequence). V was trimmed by 1 base and J by 5 bases, leaving 18 bases between them. The DNA of the CDR3 is TGTGCCAGCAGCCAAGTGATGAGGACGGGAAAGGACGAGCAGTACTTC. Residues: CASSQVMRTGKDEQYF.

The genes are TRBV5-1 and TRBJ1-3, with D perhaps TRBD1 (5 bases). Trimming pared 0 bases from V and 3 bases from J, leaving 13 bases between. Germline V gene sequence: CDR1 SGHRS, CDR2 YFSETQ. The CDR3 is 16 residues long. The DNA of the CDR3 is TGCGCCAGCAGCTTGGCGGGGACTTACTTTGGAAACACCATATATTTT. It encodes CASSLAGTYFGNTIYF.

The chain links TRBV7-3 to TRBJ2-1; a possible D gene is TRBD1 (6 bases). Germline CDR1 reads SGHTA; CDR2 reads FQGTGA. There are 15 residues in the CDR3. V shed 1 base and J shed 2 bases, with 9 bases lying between them. The CDR3 sequence: CASSLNAGAYNEQFF. The CDR3, as DNA: TGTGCCAGCAGCTTAAATGCAGGGGCCTACAATGAGCAGTTCTTC.

This clone was counted a single time. The V call is TRBV6-5, the J call TRBJ1-3; 8 nucleotides agree with TRBD1. This CDR3 has 15 residues. From germline, CDR1 is MNHEY and CDR2 SVGAGI. V lost 10 bases, J lost 4 bases, and 12 bases stayed unmatched. The CDR3 loop reads CATPSTDRGGNTIYF. CDR3 nucleotide sequence: TGTGCCACCCCATCCACTGACAGGGGAGGAAACACCATATATTTT.

This clone was seen a single time. This chain links TRBV6-5 with TRBJ2-1, with 7 bases lining up with TRBD2. CDR1 is MNHEY and CDR2 is SVGAGI in the germline V gene. With V trimmed by 2 bases and J by 1 base, 2 bases remained unmatched. The CDR3 covers 15 residues. CDR3 nucleotides: TGTGCCAGCAGTTACGGGGGAGGGTCCTACAATGAGCAGTTCTTC. This sequence encodes CASSYGGGSYNEQFF.

This rearrangement joins TRBV27 to TRBJ2-7; D call uncertain. Trimming took off 4 bases at V and 3 bases at J, with 10 bases between the two ends. CDR1 is MNHEY, CDR2 SMNVEV, per germline (reference sequence). This CDR3 is 13 amino acids long. For the CDR3, the DNA is TGTGCCAGCAGTTCAGATTTGTACTACGAGCAGTACTTC. Translating gives CASSSDLYYEQYF.

The chain has TRBV27 and TRBJ1-2, with a weak D call TRBD1 (5 bases). The V end lost 4 bases, the J end lost 7 bases, and 13 bases lay between the germline ends. The CDR3 consists of 13 residues. Germline CDR1 is MNHEY and CDR2 is SMNVEV (reference sequence). The CDR3 is CASSWDGLGGYTF. The CDR3, as DNA: TGTGCCAGCAGTTGGGACGGCCTAGGTGGCTACACCTTC.

The V call is TRBV19, the J call TRBJ1-2, with unresolved D. Germline lookup yields CDR1 LNHDA and CDR2 SQIVND (reference sequence). Trimming stripped 3 bases from V and 4 bases from J, with 9 bases between. The CDR3 length is 13 residues. CDR3 protein: CASSMAAGYGYTF. CDR3 coding DNA: TGTGCCAGTAGTATGGCGGCTGGCTATGGCTACACCTTC.